This T cell receptor beta chain was obtained from a study of shared clonotypes between healthy human individuals. Study-level points and caveats: How much donors shared clonotypes was expected to be affected by sequencing depth. Genetic and exposure-history diversity was limited by the small donor number.

Germline lookup yields CDR1 SGHNT and CDR2 YYREEE (reference sequence). Trimming stripped 5 bases from V and 0 bases from J, with 15 bases between. The length of the CDR3 is 15 residues. The quantity of DNA used in unsorted PBMC replicate PCRs was approximately 300 ng, corresponding to tens of thousands of T cell genomes. Libraries were prepared by immunoSEQ multiplex PCR; TCRdb keeps only in-frame clonotypes and omits some of them. The sample lists fewer than 600,000 clones, roughly 72% occurring once. Of note for this clone: Its specificity is unknown.

V gene TRBV5-4 combines with J gene TRBJ2-7; D possibly corresponds to TRBD2 (6 bases). The receptor comes from a woman aged 40 to 50 in good health. Some clones in this sample may be carry-over from other donors' samples. Sequences were obtained from PBMCs. The chain's CDR3 is CASSPSGLPSYEQYF. CDR3 DNA sequence: TGTGCCAGCAGTCCAAGCGGGCTGCCCTCCTACGAGCAGTACTTC.